The rows below give T cell receptor beta chains drawn from one sample of a study of blood T cell repertoires in COVID-19. Sequencing used immunoSEQ multiplex PCR; TCRdb keeps in-frame clones, though not all of them. There are about 400,000 clones in the sample; about nine tenths occur only once, and about 1.7% lies in the top ten. Material for sequencing was PBMCs or T cells enriched from blood (not recorded which). The receptors originated from a woman in her twenties or thirties who had recovered from COVID-19. CDR3s include the opening cysteine and the closing phenylalanine or tryptophan. A D gene is named only where the DNA matches it firmly. A row's size may be missing; if present it is once, few, many or a size class.

D gene	V gene	J gene	clone size	CDR3 protein	CDR3 DNA
TRBD1	TRBV27	TRBJ1-1	.	CASSFRQGGSAFF	TGTGCCAGCAGTTTCCGACAGGGCGGCTCGGCTTTCTTT
TRBD2	TRBV11-2	TRBJ2-3	.	CATGLAGNTDTQYF	TGTGCCACCGGATTAGCGGGAAACACAGATACGCAGTATTTT
.	TRBV7-3	TRBJ2-3	.	CASSPELVFTGGTDTQYF	TGTGCCAGCAGCCCAGAATTAGTTTTCACAGGAGGCACAGATACGCAGTATTTT
TRBD1	TRBV7-3	TRBJ1-2	.	CASSLTGTDNYGYTF	TGTGCCAGCAGCTTAACGGGGACAGATAACTATGGCTACACCTTC
TRBD1	TRBV12-3/TRBV12-4	TRBJ2-5	.	CASSSRRTGSNF	TGTGCCAGCAGTTCAAGACGGACAGGGTCAAACTTC
TRBD1	TRBV28	TRBJ2-7	.	CASSFPQGHAAYEQYF	TGTGCCAGCAGTTTCCCACAGGGGCACGCGGCCTACGAGCAGTACTTC
.	TRBV18	TRBJ1-3	.	CASSHSGQSSGNTIYF	TGTGCCAGCTCACACTCGGGACAAAGCTCTGGAAACACCATATATTTT
TRBD1	TRBV10-3	TRBJ1-1	.	CAIRSGTGYTEAFF	TGTGCCATCAGATCCGGGACAGGGTACACTGAAGCTTTCTTT
.	TRBV11-1	TRBJ1-1	.	CASSAIQGTEAFF	TGTGCCAGCAGCGCAATACAGGGCACTGAAGCTTTCTTT
.	TRBV5-1	TRBJ1-1	.	CASSPAGQMNTEAFF	TGCGCCAGCAGCCCCGCGGGCCAGATGAACACTGAAGCTTTCTTT
TRBD1	TRBV29-1	TRBJ1-2	.	CSVPRDSF	TGCAGCGTTCCCCGGGACAGCTTC
TRBD2	TRBV5-4	TRBJ2-1	.	CASSWSGTSGYNEQFF	TGTGCCAGCAGCTGGAGTGGGACTAGCGGTTACAATGAGCAGTTCTTC
.	TRBV6-5	TRBJ2-7	.	CASSYARDISYEQYF	TGTGCCAGCAGTTACGCCAGGGACATATCCTACGAGCAGTACTTC
.	TRBV7-9	TRBJ1-1	.	CASSSPTGVNTEAFF	TGTGCCAGCAGCTCCCCGACAGGAGTGAACACTGAAGCTTTCTTT
.	TRBV5-1	TRBJ1-1	.	CASSLAPGSEAFF	TGCGCCAGCAGCTTGGCTCCCGGGTCTGAAGCTTTCTTT
.	TRBV7-9	TRBJ2-3	once	CASTREGSTDTQYF	TGTGCCAGCACTAGAGAGGGCAGCACAGATACGCAGTATTTT
TRBD1	TRBV18	TRBJ1-5	.	CASSPDRGNQPQHF	TGTGCCAGCTCACCCGACAGGGGCAATCAGCCCCAGCATTTT
.	TRBV7-9	TRBJ1-1	.	CASSPALTGNTEAFF	TGTGCCAGCAGCCCAGCCCTAACAGGTAACACTGAAGCTTTCTTT
.	TRBV7-2	TRBJ1-2	.	CASSLIAGEFGYTF	TGTGCCAGCAGCCTGATCGCGGGGGAGTTTGGCTACACCTTC
TRBD2	TRBV7-9	TRBJ2-7	.	CASSRNGGYEQYF	TGTGCCAGCAGCCGAAACGGGGGGTACGAGCAGTACTTC
.	TRBV3-1/TRBV3-2	TRBJ1-2	.	CASSQAGRDGYTF	TGTGCCAGCAGCCAAGCAGGGAGGGATGGCTACACCTTC
TRBD1	TRBV3-1/TRBV3-2	TRBJ1-2	once	CASSLRDRGLYGYTF	TGTGCCAGCAGCCTGAGGGACAGGGGCCTCTATGGCTACACCTTC
.	TRBV18	TRBJ1-4	.	CASSPRTAHNEKLFF	TGTGCCAGCTCACCTCGGACAGCACATAATGAAAAACTGTTTTTT
.	TRBV9	TRBJ2-2	.	CASSVLDTGELFF	TGTGCCAGCAGCGTATTAGACACCGGGGAGCTGTTTTTT
.	TRBV7-8	TRBJ1-5	.	CASSYKLGGVSNQPQHF	TGTGCCAGCAGTTATAAACTGGGGGGAGTTAGCAATCAGCCCCAGCATTTT
.	TRBV5-6	TRBJ1-1	.	CASSLGGWNTEAFF	TGTGCCAGCAGCTTAGGCGGGTGGAACACTGAAGCTTTCTTT